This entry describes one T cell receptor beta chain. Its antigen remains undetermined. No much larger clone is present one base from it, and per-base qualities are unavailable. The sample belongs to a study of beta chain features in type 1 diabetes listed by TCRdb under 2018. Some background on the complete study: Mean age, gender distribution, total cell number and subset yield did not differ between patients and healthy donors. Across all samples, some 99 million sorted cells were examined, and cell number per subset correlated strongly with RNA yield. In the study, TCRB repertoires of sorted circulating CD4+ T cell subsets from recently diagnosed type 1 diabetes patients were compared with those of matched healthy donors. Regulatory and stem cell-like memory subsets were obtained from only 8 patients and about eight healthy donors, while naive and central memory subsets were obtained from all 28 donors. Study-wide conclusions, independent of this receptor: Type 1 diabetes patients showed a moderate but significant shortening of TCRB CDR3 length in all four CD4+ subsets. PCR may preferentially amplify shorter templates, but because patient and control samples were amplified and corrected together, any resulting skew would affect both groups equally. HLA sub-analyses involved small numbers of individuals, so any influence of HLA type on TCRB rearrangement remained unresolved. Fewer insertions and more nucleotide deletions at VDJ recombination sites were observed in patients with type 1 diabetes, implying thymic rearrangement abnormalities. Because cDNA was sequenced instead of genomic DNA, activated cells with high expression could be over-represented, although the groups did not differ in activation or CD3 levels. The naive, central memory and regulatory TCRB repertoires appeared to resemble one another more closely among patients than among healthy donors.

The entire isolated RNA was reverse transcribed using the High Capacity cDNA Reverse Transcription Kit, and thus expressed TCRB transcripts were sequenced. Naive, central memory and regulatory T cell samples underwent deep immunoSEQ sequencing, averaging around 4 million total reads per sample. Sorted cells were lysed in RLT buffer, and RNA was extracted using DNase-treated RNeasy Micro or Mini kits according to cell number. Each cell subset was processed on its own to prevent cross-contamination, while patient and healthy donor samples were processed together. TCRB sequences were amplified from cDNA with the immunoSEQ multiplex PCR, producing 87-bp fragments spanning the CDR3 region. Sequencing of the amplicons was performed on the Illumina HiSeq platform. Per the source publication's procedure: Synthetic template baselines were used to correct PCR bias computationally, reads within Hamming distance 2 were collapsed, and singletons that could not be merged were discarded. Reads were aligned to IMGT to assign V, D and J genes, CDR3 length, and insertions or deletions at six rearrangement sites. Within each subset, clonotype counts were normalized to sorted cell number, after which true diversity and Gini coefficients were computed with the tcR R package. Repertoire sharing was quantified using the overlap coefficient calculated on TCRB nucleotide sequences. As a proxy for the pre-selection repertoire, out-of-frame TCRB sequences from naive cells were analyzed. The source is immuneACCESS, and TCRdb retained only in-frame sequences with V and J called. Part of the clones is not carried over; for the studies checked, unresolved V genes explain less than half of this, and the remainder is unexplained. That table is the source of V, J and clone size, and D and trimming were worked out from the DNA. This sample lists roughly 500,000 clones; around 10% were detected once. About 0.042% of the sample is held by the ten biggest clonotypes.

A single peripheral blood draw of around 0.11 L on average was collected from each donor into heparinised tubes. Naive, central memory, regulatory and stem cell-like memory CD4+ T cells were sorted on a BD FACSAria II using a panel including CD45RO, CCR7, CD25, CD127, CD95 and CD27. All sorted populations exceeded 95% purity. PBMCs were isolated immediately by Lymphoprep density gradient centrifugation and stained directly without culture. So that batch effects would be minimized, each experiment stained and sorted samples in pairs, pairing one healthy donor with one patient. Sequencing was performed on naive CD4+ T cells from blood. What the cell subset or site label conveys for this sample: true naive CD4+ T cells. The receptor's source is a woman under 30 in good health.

The CDR3 region has the sequence CASSPDAGQRKTQYF. The DNA reads TGTGCCAGCAGCCCCGACGCCGGCCAGAGAAAGACCCAGTACTTC. The V and J genes are TRBV27 and TRBJ2-5, with the D gene not clear enough to name. Inclusive of the bounding cysteine and phenylalanine, the CDR3 is 15 residues long. Left in the record is the CDR3 DNA by itself, 45 bases read in frame from the first base. V loses 6 bases of germline sequence and J loses 6 bases, and the interval between the two ends is 20 bases. CDR1 and CDR2 were assigned from the germline V gene (reference sequence) as MNHEY and SMNVEV.